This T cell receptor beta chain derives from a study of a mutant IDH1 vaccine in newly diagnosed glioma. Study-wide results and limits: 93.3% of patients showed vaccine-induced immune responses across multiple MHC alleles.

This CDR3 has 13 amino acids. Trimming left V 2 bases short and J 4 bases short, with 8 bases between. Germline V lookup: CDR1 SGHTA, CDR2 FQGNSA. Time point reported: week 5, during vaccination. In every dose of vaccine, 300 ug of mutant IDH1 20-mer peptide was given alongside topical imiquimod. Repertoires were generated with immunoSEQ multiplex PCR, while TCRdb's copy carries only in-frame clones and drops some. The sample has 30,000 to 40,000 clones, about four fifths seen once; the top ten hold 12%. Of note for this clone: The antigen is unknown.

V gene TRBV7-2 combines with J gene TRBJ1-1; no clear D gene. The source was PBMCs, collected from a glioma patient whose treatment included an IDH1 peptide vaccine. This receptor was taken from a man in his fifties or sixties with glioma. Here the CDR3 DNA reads TGTGCCAGCAGCTTATCGAGGACCACTGAAGCTTTCTTT. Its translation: CASSLSRTTEAFF.